One and the same sample provided the 14 T cell receptor beta chains below, sequenced in a study of shared clonotypes between healthy human individuals. Profiling relied on immunoSEQ multiplex PCR, and the TCRdb table lists in-frame clones only, not all of them. The table shows around 500,000 clones, with around 78% occurring only once. Sequenced: PBMCs. These receptor sequences come from a woman in her 40s in good health. Some clones in this sample may be carry-over from other donors' samples.

This chain joins TRBV27 and TRBJ2-5; D is perhaps TRBD2 (6 bases). V was pared by 9 bases and J by 0 bases, with 17 bases between. There are 15 residues in the CDR3. The V gene's germline CDR1 is MNHEY and CDR2 SMNVEV (reference sequence). The CDR3: CARPLRGSYQETQYF. The CDR3 DNA sequence: TGTGCCAGACCCCTGCGGGGCTCTTACCAAGAGACCCAGTACTTC.

V and J are TRBV4-3 and TRBJ2-6; TRBD1 matches at 7 bases. The CDR3 consists of 17 residues. Losses at the gene ends were 1 base for V and 0 bases for J; bases not matched to a gene: 3. Germline CDR1 is LGHNA and CDR2 is YSLEER. The CDR3: CASSQGDSHSGANVLTF. In DNA, the CDR3 is TGCGCCAGCAGCCAAGGGGACAGCCACTCTGGGGCCAACGTCCTGACTTTC.

Only a few counts were recorded for this clone. The genes are TRBV28 and TRBJ2-1, with TRBD1 matching over 7 bases. The CDR3 spans 14 residues. Germline V gene data show CDR1 as MDHEN and CDR2 as SYDVKM. Unmatched junction bases numbered 6, after V lost 3 bases and J lost 7 bases. CDR3 sequence (DNA): TGTGCCAGCAGTTTTCGAAGCAGGGGGAATGAGCAGTTCTTC. Translating gives CASSFRSRGNEQFF.

The chain links TRBV27 to TRBJ2-7; 8 bases are shared with TRBD2. The V and J ends lost 0 bases and 2 bases, in that order; junction bases with no gene match: 3. The CDR3 has 15 residues. In germline, CDR1 is MNHEY, CDR2 SMNVEV (reference sequence). The CDR3 spells CASSLSSGGTYEQYF. The CDR3 DNA follows: TGTGCCAGCAGTTTATCGAGCGGGGGTACCTACGAGCAGTACTTC.

In its sample, this clone was seen many times. The chain joins TRBV30 to TRBJ1-3; D gene ambiguous. The CDR3 is 14 residues long. From germline, CDR1 is GTSNPN and CDR2 SVGIG (reference sequence). Between the trimmed V and J ends, which lost 2 bases and 0 bases, there was a span of 8 bases. The CDR3 nucleotides are TGTGCCTGGAGTCCGGGGAACTCTGGAAACACCATATATTTT. The encoded protein is CAWSPGNSGNTIYF.

This chain links TRBV11-3 with TRBJ2-5, with 10 bases matching TRBD2. CDR1 SGHNT and CDR2 YENEEA come from the germline V gene. The CDR3 is 16 residues long. J was trimmed by 5 bases and V by 5 bases; bases with no gene match: 11. The CDR3 spells CASSPGTSAIGETQYF. Written as DNA, the CDR3 is TGTGCCAGCAGCCCCGGGACTAGCGCCATAGGGGAGACCCAGTACTTC.

For this clone: Germline is not matched at one junction end, which may reflect a read error. V is TRBV4-2 and J is TRBJ2-7; 7 nucleotides match TRBD1. Germline CDR1 reads LGHNA; CDR2 reads YNFKEQ. The CDR3 contains 15 residues. This CDR3 is CASSHNVGTAYERYF. CDR3 in DNA: TGTGCCAGCAGCCACAACGTTGGGACAGCCTACGAGCGGTACTTC.

The chain combines TRBV4-2 with TRBJ2-2; D is undetermined. This CDR3 has 13 residues. Trimming took off 8 bases at V and 3 bases at J, with 10 bases between the two ends. Germline V gives CDR1 LGHNA, CDR2 YNFKEQ. CDR3 sequence: CASGEVDTGELFF. CDR3 sequence (DNA): TGTGCCAGCGGGGAAGTGGACACCGGGGAGCTGTTTTTT.

This chain connects TRBV2 to TRBJ2-5; D unclear. Germline V gene sequence: CDR1 SNHLY, CDR2 FYNNEI. The CDR3 runs to 14 residues. V lost 1 base and J 5 bases, leaving 11 bases between the germline ends. The CDR3: CASSEGGSLETQYF. The CDR3 bases are TGTGCCAGCAGTGAAGGTGGTAGTTTGGAGACCCAGTACTTC.

V gene TRBV28 combines with J gene TRBJ2-7; 7 bases are shared with TRBD2. This CDR3 comprises 17 residues. Trimming took 2 bases from V and 9 from J; bases not matched to a gene: 19. Germline V CDR1 and CDR2: MDHEN, SYDVKM. The CDR3 loop is CASSLSGLGTGPGGQYF. CDR3 in DNA: TGTGCCAGCAGTTTAAGTGGTCTAGGGACTGGACCGGGGGGGCAGTACTTC.

This clone was counted only a few times. This chain links TRBV7-8 with TRBJ2-7; D is undetermined. Trimming removed 1 base at V and 3 bases at J, with 7 bases between. CDR1 and CDR2 from the germline V gene are SGHVS and FQNEAQ. The CDR3 length is 13 residues. The CDR3 is CASSLGDGYEQYF. In DNA form, the CDR3 reads TGTGCCAGCAGCTTAGGTGATGGCTACGAGCAGTACTTC. Full variable domain (remainder filled in from reference TRBV7-8 and TRBJ2-7): GAGVSQSPRYKVAKRGQDVALRCDPISGHVSLFWYQQALGQGPEFLTYFQNEAQLDKSGLPSDRFFAERPEGSVSTLKIQRTQQEDSAVYLCASSLGDGYEQYFGPGTRLTVT.

This clone occurred once. V usage is TRBV19 and J usage is TRBJ2-2, with 9 bases that match TRBD1. The CDR3 length is 14 residues. Germline V CDR1 and CDR2: LNHDA, SQIVND (reference sequence). J lost 2 bases, V lost 10 bases, and 5 bases had no gene match. The CDR3 DNA follows: TGTGCCACTGGACAGGGGATAAACACCGGGGAGCTGTTTTTT. It encodes CATGQGINTGELFF. Full variable domain (missing parts from reference TRBV19 and TRBJ2-2): DGGITQSPKYLFRKEGQNVTLSCEQNLNHDAMYWYRQDPGQGLRLIYYSQIVNDFQKGDIAEGYSVSREKKESFPLTVTSAQKNPTAFYLCATGQGINTGELFFGEGSRLTVL.

V usage is TRBV6-6 and J usage is TRBJ1-2; possible D gene TRBD1, 6 bases. Trimming pared 0 bases from V and 7 bases from J, leaving 12 bases between. Germline CDR1 MNHNY, CDR2 SVGAGI (reference sequence). The CDR3 is 14 amino acids. The CDR3 loop reads CASSYSQGMGGYTF. CDR3 coding DNA: TGTGCCAGCAGTTACTCACAGGGTATGGGTGGCTACACCTTC.

As to this clone: Given a far larger clone just one base away, this is likely a sequencing read error. The CDR3 region is CASSLRPGSSEQYF. CDR3 nucleotides: TGTGCCAGCAGCTTACGACCGGGGTCGAGCGAGCAGTACTTC. The V gene is TRBV7-7, the J gene TRBJ2-7; D is possibly TRBD2 (5 bases). Germline V CDR1 and CDR2: SSHAT, FNYEAQ (reference sequence). The CDR3 extends over 14 amino acids. Trimming took off 2 bases at V and 6 bases at J, with 14 bases between the two ends.